This entry concerns a single TCR beta chain. These data are taken from a study of T cell responses to AZD1222 COVID-19 vaccine. Trimming left V 0 bases short and J 10 bases short, with 14 bases between. This CDR3 is built from 15 residues. The V gene's germline CDR1 is SGHNT and CDR2 YYREEE (reference sequence). Libraries were prepared by immunoSEQ multiplex PCR; TCRdb keeps only in-frame clonotypes and omits some of them. The table includes roughly 110,000 clones, about nine tenths detected once. The chain employs TRBV5-4 and TRBJ1-6; unclear D gene. Sample: peripheral blood, taken 28 days after the second AZD1222 dose. The sequence derives from an adult who received the AZD1222 COVID-19 vaccine. CDR3 sequence (DNA): TGTGCCAGCAGCTTGGCTGGGGAGCAAGCCTCACCCCTCCACTTT. Residues: CASSLAGEQASPLHF.